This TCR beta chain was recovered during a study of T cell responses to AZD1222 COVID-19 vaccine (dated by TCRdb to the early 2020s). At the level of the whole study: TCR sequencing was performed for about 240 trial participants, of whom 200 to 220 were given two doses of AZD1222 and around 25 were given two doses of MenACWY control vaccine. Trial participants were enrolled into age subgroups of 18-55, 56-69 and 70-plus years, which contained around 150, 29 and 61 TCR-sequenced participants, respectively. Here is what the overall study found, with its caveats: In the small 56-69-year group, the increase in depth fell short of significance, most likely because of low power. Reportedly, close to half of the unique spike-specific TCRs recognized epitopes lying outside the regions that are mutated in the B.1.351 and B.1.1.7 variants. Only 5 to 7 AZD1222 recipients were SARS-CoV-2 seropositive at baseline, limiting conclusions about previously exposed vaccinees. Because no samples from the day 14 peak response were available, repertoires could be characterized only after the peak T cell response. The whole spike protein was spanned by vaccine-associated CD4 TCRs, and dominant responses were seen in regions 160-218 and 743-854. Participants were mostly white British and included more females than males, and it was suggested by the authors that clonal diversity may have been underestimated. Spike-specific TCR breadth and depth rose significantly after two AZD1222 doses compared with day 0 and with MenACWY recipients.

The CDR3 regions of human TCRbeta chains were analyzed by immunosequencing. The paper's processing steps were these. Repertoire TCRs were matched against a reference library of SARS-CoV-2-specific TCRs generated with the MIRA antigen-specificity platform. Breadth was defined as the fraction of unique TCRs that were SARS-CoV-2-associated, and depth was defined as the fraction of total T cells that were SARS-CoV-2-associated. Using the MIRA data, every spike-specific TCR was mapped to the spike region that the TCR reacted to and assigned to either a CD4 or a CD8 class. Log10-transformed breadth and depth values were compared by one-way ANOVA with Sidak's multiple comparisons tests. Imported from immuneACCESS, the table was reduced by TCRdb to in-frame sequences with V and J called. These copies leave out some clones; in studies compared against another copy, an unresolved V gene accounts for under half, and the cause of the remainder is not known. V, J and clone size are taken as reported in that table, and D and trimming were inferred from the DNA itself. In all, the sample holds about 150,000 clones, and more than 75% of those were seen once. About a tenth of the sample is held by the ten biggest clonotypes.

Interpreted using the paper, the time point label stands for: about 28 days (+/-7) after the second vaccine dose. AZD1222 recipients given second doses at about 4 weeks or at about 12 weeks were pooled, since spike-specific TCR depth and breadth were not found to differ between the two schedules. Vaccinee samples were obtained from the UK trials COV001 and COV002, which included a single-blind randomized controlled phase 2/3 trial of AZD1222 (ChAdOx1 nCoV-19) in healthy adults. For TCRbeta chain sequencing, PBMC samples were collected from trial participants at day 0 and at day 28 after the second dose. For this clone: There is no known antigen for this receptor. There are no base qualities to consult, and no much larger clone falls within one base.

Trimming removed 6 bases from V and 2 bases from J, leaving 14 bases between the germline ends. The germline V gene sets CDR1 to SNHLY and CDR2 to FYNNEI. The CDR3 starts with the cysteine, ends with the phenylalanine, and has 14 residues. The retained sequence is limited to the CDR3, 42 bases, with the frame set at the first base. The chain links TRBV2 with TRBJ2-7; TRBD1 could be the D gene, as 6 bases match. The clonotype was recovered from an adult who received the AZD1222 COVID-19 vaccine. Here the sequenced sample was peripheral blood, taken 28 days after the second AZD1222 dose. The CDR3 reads CASSNPGQPYEQYF. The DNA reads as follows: TGTGCCAGCAGCAATCCGGGACAACCCTACGAGCAGTACTTC.